These 25 T cell receptor beta chains came from one sample sequenced in a study of T cells in women clearing cervical HPV infection. Profiling relied on immunoSEQ multiplex PCR, and the TCRdb table lists in-frame clones only, not all of them. Found here are 25,000 to 35,000 clones; the top ten clones hold about 8.8%. The source material was blood buffy coat. These receptors all stem from a woman aged 18 to 75 with a cervical HPV16 infection that either progressed to CIN3+ or cleared (not recorded which).

A remark on this clone: Read sequence stops 3 residues before the CDR3 end, and the germline J gene provides the missing end. The J gene is TRBJ1-2, the V gene TRBV7-2, with unresolved D. CDR1 and CDR2 (germline): SGHTA, FQGNSA. This CDR3 is 14 amino acids long. CDR3 amino acids: CASSDQAGIYDYTF. CDR3 DNA, as far as it was read: TGTGCCAGCAGCGATCAAGCGGGGATCTACGAC.

A note on this clone: Sequencing ends 3 residues short of the CDR3 end; the germline J gene provides the rest. The chain has TRBV20-1 and TRBJ2-1; the match to TRBD2 covers 10 bases. V lost 5 bases, J lost 8 bases, and 9 bases stayed unmatched. This CDR3 comprises 14 residues. Germline V CDR1 and CDR2: DFQATT, SNEGSKA (reference sequence). Incomplete CDR3 DNA: TGCAGTGCTGGCGGAAGCGGGGGGGGGTATGAG. Translated: CSAGGSGGGYE. The CDR3 in full is CSAGGSGGGYEQFF.

On this clone: The sequenced fragment ends 3 residues before the CDR3 boundary, so the rest is inferred from the germline J gene. The genes are TRBV19 and TRBJ2-3; TRBD2 aligns across 8 bases. Germline CDR1 LNHDA, CDR2 SQIVND (reference sequence). The V segment lost 7 bases and the J segment 0 bases; nucleotides outside the gene matches: 18. The CDR3 runs to 19 residues. The CDR3 sequence is CASTRGGAGGRASTDTQYF. CDR3 DNA, as far as it was read: TGTGCCAGTACCCGGGGAGGTGCGGGAGGCCGGGCTAGCACAGATACG.

Turning to this clone: Read coverage stops 3 residues before the CDR3 terminus; the germline J gene supplies the remainder. This rearrangement joins TRBV20-1 to TRBJ2-4, with D perhaps matching TRBD1 or TRBD2 (6 bases each). The CDR3 sequence is 15 residues long. Germline-derived CDR1 and CDR2 are DFQATT and SNEGSKA (reference sequence). Trimming removed 5 bases from V and 3 bases from J, with 17 bases in between. The CDR3 bases that were read are TGCAGTGCTTCCAAGGCCAGGGGAGGCAAAAACATT. This gives the protein CSASKARGGKNI. The CDR3 in its entirety is CSASKARGGKNIQYF.

The CDR3 region is CASSLDRGHDTQYF. The covered CDR3 bases are TGTGCCAGCAGTTTGGACAGGGGGCACGATACG. This sequence joins TRBV2 and TRBJ2-3; 11 bases match TRBD1. Read sequence stops 3 residues before the CDR3 end, and the germline J gene provides the missing end. This CDR3 is built from 14 residues. CDR1 is SNHLY and CDR2 is FYNNEI in the germline V gene. V was clipped by 5 bases and J by 6 bases; unmatched bases: 4.

For this clone: The read is 3 residues too short to cover the CDR3 end, so that end is filled in from the germline J gene. V and J are TRBV12-3 or TRBV12-4 and TRBJ1-3, with a tentative D call TRBD1 (6 bases). The CDR3 is made up of 14 amino acids. The V end was cut by 6 bases, the J end by 1 base, with 10 bases between. The covered CDR3 bases are TGTGCCAGCAGACTAGGACAGTCTGGAAACACC. As protein: CASRLGQSGNT. The full CDR3 sequence reads CASRLGQSGNTIYF.

On this clone: With the read ending 3 residues before the CDR3 end, the germline J gene is used to fill in that end. The chain employs TRBV4-1 and TRBJ1-5, with D maybe TRBD1 (5 bases). Germline V gives CDR1 MGHRA, CDR2 YSYEKL. There are 15 residues in the CDR3. The V gene lost 0 bases and the J gene lost 7 bases, with 13 bases spanning the gap. This CDR3 is CASSQDGRATQPQHF. The DNA read from the CDR3 is TGCGCCAGCAGCCAAGATGGCAGGGCAACCCAGCCC.

With regard to this clone: One end of the junction fails to match germline, which may point to a read error. With the read ending 3 residues before the CDR3 end, the germline J gene is used to fill in that end. The V call is TRBV30, the J call TRBJ2-6; tentatively, D is TRBD1 or TRBD2 (5 bases each). Germline assignment: CDR1 GTSNPN and CDR2 SVGIG (reference sequence). This CDR3 comprises 13 residues. CDR3 loop: CAASRGRANVLTF. CDR3 DNA (partial): TGTGCCGCGTCGAGGGGCAGGGCCAATGTC.

As concerns this clone: The read stops 3 residues short of the end of the CDR3; the missing end is completed from the germline J gene. The rearrangement joins TRBV7-3 to TRBJ2-1; D might be TRBD2 (6 bases). The germline V gene encodes CDR1 SGHTA and CDR2 FQGTGA. The CDR3 has 16 amino acids. V lost 2 bases and J lost 7, with 18 bases in between. The part of the CDR3 DNA that was read is TGTGCCAGCAGCTTATATGTTTCCGGGGGAAAAAATGAG. This encodes CASSLYVSGGKNE. The entire CDR3 sequence reads CASSLYVSGGKNEQFF. Complete variable domain (other parts from reference TRBV7-3 and TRBJ2-1): GAGVSQTPSNKVTEKGKYVELRCDPISGHTALYWYRQSLGQGPEFLIYFQGTGAADDSGLPNDRFFAVRPEGSVSTLKIQRTERGDSAVYLCASSLYVSGGKNEQFFGPGTRLTVL.

Note on this clone: Read data end 3 residues before the CDR3 end; the end is taken from the germline J gene. The chain carries TRBV19 and TRBJ2-1; 9 bases are a match to TRBD2. CDR3 length: 17 amino acids. V dropped 5 bases and J dropped 0; count of bases not matched to a gene: 8. CDR1 LNHDA and CDR2 SQIVND come from the germline V gene (reference sequence). The DNA read from the CDR3 is TGTGCCAGTAGTGCCTTCACTAGCGGGTTCTCCTACAATGAG. It translates to CASSAFTSGFSYNE. The full CDR3 is CASSAFTSGFSYNEQFF. Using reference TRBV19 and TRBJ2-1 for the parts outside the CDR3, the full variable domain is DGGITQSPKYLFRKEGQNVTLSCEQNLNHDAMYWYRQDPGQGLRLIYYSQIVNDFQKGDIAEGYSVSREKKESFPLTVTSAQKNPTAFYLCASSAFTSGFSYNEQFFGPGTRLTVL.

CDR3 loop: CASSEDYGFNYGYTF. CDR3 DNA (partial): TGTGCCAGCAGTGAAGATTACGGTTTTAACTATGGC. The chain carries TRBV6-1 and TRBJ1-2, with D unresolved. The CDR3 end falls 3 residues outside the read, so it is completed with the germline J gene. V was trimmed by 1 base and J by 1 base, leaving 10 bases between them. The CDR3 covers 15 residues. Germline loops: CDR1 MNHNS, CDR2 SASEGT.

A remark on this clone: The read gets to within 3 residues of the CDR3 end, and the germline J gene fills in the rest. V is TRBV28 and J is TRBJ2-7; 7 nucleotides align to TRBD1. This CDR3 comprises 13 residues. Per germline, CDR1 MDHEN and CDR2 SYDVKM. V lost 6 bases to trimming and J lost 4 bases; unmatched junction nucleotides: 6. CDR3 loop: CASRVQGTYEQYF. The covered CDR3 bases are TGTGCCAGCAGAGTACAGGGGACATACGAG. The complete variable domain, with remaining parts taken from reference TRBV28 and TRBJ2-7, reads DVKVTQSSRYLVKRTGEKVFLECVQDMDHENMFWYRQDPGLGLRLIYFSYDVKMKEKGDIPEGYSVSREKKERFSLILESASTNQTSMYLCASRVQGTYEQYFGPGTRLTVT.

Notes on this clone: Coverage ceases 3 residues before the CDR3 finishes, and the germline J gene fills in the end. J is TRBJ1-2 and V is TRBV10-2, with D perhaps matching TRBD1 (6 bases). This CDR3 has 15 residues. CDR1 and CDR2 from the germline V gene are WSHSY and SAAADI. V dropped 4 bases and J dropped 5 bases, with 17 bases sitting between them. Partial CDR3 DNA: TGCGCCAGCAGTGGGACGGCAGGGGCGCAGTATGGC. The encoded protein is CASSGTAGAQYG. The CDR3 as a whole reads CASSGTAGAQYGYTF.

Notes on this clone: The CDR3 end is not reached by the read, which stops 3 residues before it; the germline J gene fills it in. The rearrangement joins TRBV19 to TRBJ2-2; tentatively, D is TRBD1 (5 bases). The CDR3 sequence is 16 residues long. V lost 4 bases, J lost 1 base, and 13 bases lay in between. CDR1 and CDR2 from the germline V gene are LNHDA and SQIVND (reference sequence). The DNA read from the CDR3 is TGTGCCAGTAGTAAAACCAGGGTTTGGAACACCGGGGAG. Translating gives CASSKTRVWNTGE. The entire CDR3 reads CASSKTRVWNTGELFF.

Concerning this clone: The read halts 3 residues ahead of the CDR3 end, with the missing end drawn from the germline J gene. The chain couples TRBV5-1 to TRBJ2-5; 10 bases map to TRBD1. This CDR3 spans 15 amino acids. Trimming took 3 bases from V and 5 from J; bases not matched to a gene: 7. CDR1 and CDR2 from the germline V gene are SGHRS and YFSETQ. Here the CDR3 reads CASSSPGQGTETQYF. CDR3 bases read: TGCGCCAGCAGCTCTCCGGGACAGGGGACGGAGACC.

On this clone itself: The read halts 3 residues ahead of the CDR3 end, with the missing end drawn from the germline J gene. The chain employs TRBV18 and TRBJ2-2, with 8 bases matching TRBD1. Germline-derived CDR1 and CDR2 are KGHSH and LQKENI. CDR3 length equals 18 residues. CDR3 in amino acids: CASSLRTGPNNYNSPLFF. The sequenced CDR3 bases are TGTGCCAGCTCACTCAGGACAGGGCCCAACAACTATAATTCACCG.

To note about this clone: The missing CDR3 end, 3 residues past where the read stops, is filled in from the germline J gene. This chain uses TRBV2 with TRBJ1-2; D not certain. The length of the CDR3 is 15 residues. CDR1 is SNHLY and CDR2 is FYNNEI in the germline V gene. CDR3 residues: CASGGLASNYNDYTF. CDR3 bases read: TGTGCCAGCGGAGGACTAGCGAGTAATTACAATGAC.

Points on this clone: The read is 3 residues too short to cover the CDR3 end, so that end is filled in from the germline J gene. V is TRBV7-3 and J is TRBJ1-1; no firm D call. Germline-derived CDR1 and CDR2 are SGHTA and FQGTGA. CDR3 length: 13 residues. V was trimmed by 0 bases and J by 3 bases, leaving 5 bases between them. The CDR3 DNA, read in part, is TGTGCCAGCAGCTTAACAGAGGACACTGAA. This codes for CASSLTEDTE. The CDR3, in full, reads CASSLTEDTEAFF.

Concerning this clone itself: The read ends 3 residues before the CDR3 terminus; that terminus is restored from the germline J gene. V usage is TRBV5-6 and J usage is TRBJ1-5; 10 nucleotides align to TRBD1. Trimming took 2 bases from V and 6 from J; bases not matched to a gene: 2. The germline V gene has CDR1 SGHDT and CDR2 YYEEEE. This CDR3 has 14 residues. The DNA read from the CDR3 is TGTGCCAGCAGCTTCCGGGACAGGGGTCAGCCC. Amino acid sequence: CASSFRDRGQP. The whole CDR3 protein is CASSFRDRGQPQHF.

Notes on this clone: The read ends 3 residues shy of where the CDR3 ends; the end is completed using the germline J gene. This sequence joins TRBV5-6 and TRBJ1-1, with a tentative D call TRBD1 (6 bases). The CDR3 consists of 14 residues. The V and J ends lost 2 bases and 5 bases respectively, with 13 bases between them. CDR1 is SGHDT and CDR2 is YYEEEE in the germline V gene. The covered CDR3 bases are TGTGCCAGCAGCTTAGGCGCAGGGGAAACTGAA. The encoded protein is CASSLGAGETE. Given in full, the CDR3 is CASSLGAGETEAFF.

Concerning this clone: The CDR3 is cut off 3 residues early in the read; its end comes from the germline J gene. The chain recombines TRBV7-2 with TRBJ1-5; D ambiguous. From germline, CDR1 is SGHTA and CDR2 FQGNSA. The germline V and J ends were trimmed by 6 bases and 2 bases, with 11 bases remaining between them. This CDR3 region has 14 residues. CDR3 bases read: TGTGCCAGCAGGGATCCCGGGGGCAATCAGCCC. This encodes CASRDPGGNQP. The entire CDR3 protein reads CASRDPGGNQPQHF.

In regard to this clone: The read ends 3 residues shy of where the CDR3 ends; the end is completed using the germline J gene. The V gene is TRBV5-4, the J gene TRBJ1-1; no reliable D call. Germline values: CDR1 SGHNT, CDR2 YYREEE (reference sequence). CDR3 size: 14 residues. V lost 3 bases, J lost 0 bases, and 9 bases lay in between. This CDR3 is CASSYDNLNTEAFF. CDR3 DNA, as far as it was read: TGTGCCAGCAGCTACGACAACCTGAACACTGAA. Full variable domain (outside the CDR3, taken from reference TRBV5-4 and TRBJ1-1): ETGVTQSPTHLIKTRGQQVTLRCSSQSGHNTVSWYQQALGQGPQFIFQYYREEENGRGNFPPRFSGLQFPNYSSELNVNALELDDSALYLCASSYDNLNTEAFFGQGTRLTVV.

With respect to this clone: The read falls 3 residues short of the CDR3 end, and the missing part is taken from the germline J gene. The chain is built from TRBV5-6 and TRBJ1-4, with D perhaps TRBD1 (6 bases). CDR1 and CDR2 from the germline V gene are SGHDT and YYEEEE. V lost 4 bases and J lost 5, with 15 bases in between. The CDR3 extends over 15 amino acids. The CDR3 reads CASSTLQGVNEKLFF. The DNA read from the CDR3 is TGTGCCAGCAGCACCCTACAGGGTGTCAATGAAAAA. The whole variable domain, remainder taken from reference TRBV5-6 and TRBJ1-4, is DAGVTQSPTHLIKTRGQQVTLRCSPKSGHDTVSWYQQALGQGPQFIFQYYEEEERQRGNFPDRFSGHQFPNYSSELNVNALLLGDSALYLCASSTLQGVNEKLFFGSGTQLSVL.

Regarding this clone: Sequencing ends 3 residues short of the CDR3 end; the germline J gene provides the rest. J is TRBJ1-2 and V is TRBV7-2; 8 positions agree with TRBD1. Germline V gene data show CDR1 as SGHTA and CDR2 as FQGNSA. CDR3 size: 14 residues. With V trimmed by 5 bases and J by 4 bases, 6 bases remained unmatched. CDR3 bases read: TGTGCCAGCAGCCAGGGACAGGAGGGCTATGGC. It is translated as CASSQGQEGYG. The CDR3 in full is CASSQGQEGYGYTF.

About this clone: Read coverage stops 3 residues before the CDR3 terminus; the germline J gene supplies the remainder. The chain joins TRBV11-3 to TRBJ2-3; D unresolved. V lost 0 bases, J lost 3 bases, and 10 bases lay in between. Germline values: CDR1 SGHNT, CDR2 YENEEA. The CDR3 totals 15 residues. The CDR3 loop reads CASSLDELMTDTQYF. The sequenced part of the CDR3 DNA is TGTGCCAGCAGCTTAGACGAGCTCATGACAGATACG. Together with reference TRBV11-3 and TRBJ2-3, the CDR3 gives the full variable domain: EAGVVQSPRYKIIEKKQPVAFWCNPISGHNTLYWYLQNLGQGPELLIRYENEEAVDDSQLPKDRFSAERLKGVDSTLKIQPAELGDSAVYLCASSLDELMTDTQYFGPGTRLTVL.